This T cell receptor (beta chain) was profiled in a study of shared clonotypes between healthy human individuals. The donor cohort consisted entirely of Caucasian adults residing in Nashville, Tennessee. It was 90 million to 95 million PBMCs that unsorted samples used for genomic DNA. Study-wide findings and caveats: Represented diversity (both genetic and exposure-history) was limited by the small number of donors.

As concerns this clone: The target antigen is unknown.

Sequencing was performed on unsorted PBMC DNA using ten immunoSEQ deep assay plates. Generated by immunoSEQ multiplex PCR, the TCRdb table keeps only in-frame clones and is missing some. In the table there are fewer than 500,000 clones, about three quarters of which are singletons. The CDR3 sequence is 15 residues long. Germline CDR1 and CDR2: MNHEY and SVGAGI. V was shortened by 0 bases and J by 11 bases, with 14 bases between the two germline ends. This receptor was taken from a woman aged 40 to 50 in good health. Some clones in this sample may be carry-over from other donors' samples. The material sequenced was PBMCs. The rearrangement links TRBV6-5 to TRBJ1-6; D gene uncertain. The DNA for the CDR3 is TGTGCCAGCAGTTACTCGGAGCTGGGAGCCCCACCCCTCCACTTT. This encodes CASSYSELGAPPLHF.